The source of this TCR beta chain is a study of regulatory T cells in long-lasting Graves disease. This CDR3 is built from 15 residues. Germline V CDR1 and CDR2: LNHNV, YYDKDF (reference sequence). V lost 1 base and J 5 bases, leaving 14 bases between the germline ends. Time point defined: newly diagnosed GD, antithyroid drugs for less than 3 months. TCR sequences were obtained from RNA taken from PBMCs. Staff drew around 8.5 milliliters of peripheral blood into EDTA tubes. Overall study findings and caveats: With 2,741 shared public clonotypes, persistent patients exceeded new patients, who shared about a thousand. TRBV28, TRBJ1-2 and TRBJ2-5 were segments that persistent disease favored.

A remark on this clonotype: No antigen is known for it.

According to the study, TCR beta libraries were built with iRepertoire HTBI primers and CDR3-region Arm-PCR. TCRdb reprocessed the multiplex PCR reads via MiXCR and lists one record per CDR3 protein. This repertoire shows 520,000 or so distinct CDR3 sequences, 12% found once; its top ten account for 8% to 10%. These data were also reused for a study on T cells in Graves' hyperthyroidism and ophthalmopathy.

Sample: peripheral blood mononuclear cells (PBMCs), taken at new diagnosis, from a patient treated with antithyroid drugs. The V and J genes are TRBV15 and TRBJ2-5; TRBD1 might be the D (6 bases). The sequence came from a woman aged 30 to 39 with Graves disease. CDR3 protein: CATSRASGVLETQYF. Here the CDR3 DNA reads TGTGCCACCAGCAGAGCCTCAGGGGTGTTGGAGACCCAGTACTTC.